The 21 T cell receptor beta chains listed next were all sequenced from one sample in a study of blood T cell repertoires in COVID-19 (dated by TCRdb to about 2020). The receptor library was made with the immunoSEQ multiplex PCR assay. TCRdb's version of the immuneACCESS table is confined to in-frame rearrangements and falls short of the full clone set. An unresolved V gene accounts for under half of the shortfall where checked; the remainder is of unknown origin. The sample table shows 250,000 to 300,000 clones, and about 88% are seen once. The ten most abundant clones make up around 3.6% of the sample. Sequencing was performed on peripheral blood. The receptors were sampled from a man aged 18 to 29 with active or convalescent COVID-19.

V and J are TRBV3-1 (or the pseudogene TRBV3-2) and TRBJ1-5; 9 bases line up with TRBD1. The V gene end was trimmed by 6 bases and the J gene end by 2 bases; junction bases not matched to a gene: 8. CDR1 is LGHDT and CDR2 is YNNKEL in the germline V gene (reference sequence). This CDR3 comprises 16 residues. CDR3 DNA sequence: TGTGCCAGCAGTACAGGGGGCCCATTCGGCAATCAGCCCCAGCATTTT. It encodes CASSTGGPFGNQPQHF.

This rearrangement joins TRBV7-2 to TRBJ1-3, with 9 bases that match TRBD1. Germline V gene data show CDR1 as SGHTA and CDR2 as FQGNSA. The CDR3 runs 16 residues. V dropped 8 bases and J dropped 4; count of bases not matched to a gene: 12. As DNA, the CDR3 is TGTGCCAGCTCCTATCGGACAGGGGCATCGGGAAACACCATATATTTT. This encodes CASSYRTGASGNTIYF.

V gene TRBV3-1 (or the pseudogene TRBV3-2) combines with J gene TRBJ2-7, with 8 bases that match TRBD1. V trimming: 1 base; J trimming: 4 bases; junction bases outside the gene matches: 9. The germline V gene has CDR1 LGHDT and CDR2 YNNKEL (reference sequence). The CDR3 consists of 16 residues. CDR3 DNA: TGTGCCAGCAGCCAAGGCGCGGCAGGGGGCCTTTACGAGCAGTACTTC. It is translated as CASSQGAAGGLYEQYF.

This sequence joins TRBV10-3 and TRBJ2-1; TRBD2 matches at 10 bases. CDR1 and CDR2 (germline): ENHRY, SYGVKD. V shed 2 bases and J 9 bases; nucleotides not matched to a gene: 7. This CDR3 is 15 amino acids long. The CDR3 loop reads CAISEGLAGVGEQFF. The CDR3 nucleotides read TGTGCCATCAGTGAGGGGCTAGCGGGAGTGGGTGAGCAGTTCTTC.

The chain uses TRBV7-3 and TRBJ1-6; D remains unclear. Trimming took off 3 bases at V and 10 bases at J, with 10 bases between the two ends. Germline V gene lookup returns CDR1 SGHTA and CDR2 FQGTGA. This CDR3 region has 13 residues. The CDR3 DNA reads TGTGCCAGCAGCTTGCTGAGAGCCTCACCCCTCCACTTT. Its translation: CASSLLRASPLHF.

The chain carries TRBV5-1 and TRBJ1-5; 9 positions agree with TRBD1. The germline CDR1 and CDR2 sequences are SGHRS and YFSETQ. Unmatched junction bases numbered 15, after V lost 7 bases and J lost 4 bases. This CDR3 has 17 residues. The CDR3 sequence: CASDLLGQGVRNQPQHF. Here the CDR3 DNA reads TGCGCCAGCGACCTCCTGGGACAGGGAGTCAGAAATCAGCCCCAGCATTTT.

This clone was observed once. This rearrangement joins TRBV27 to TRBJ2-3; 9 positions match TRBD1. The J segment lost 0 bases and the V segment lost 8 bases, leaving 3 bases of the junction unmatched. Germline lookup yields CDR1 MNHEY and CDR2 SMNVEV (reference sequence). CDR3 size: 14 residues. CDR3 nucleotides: TGTGCCAGCCTCGGGACAGGGAGCACAGATACGCAGTATTTT. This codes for CASLGTGSTDTQYF.

CDR3 nucleotides: TGCGCCAGCAGCCAAGCACCGGGACAGTCCTACGAGCAGTACTTC. It specifies CASSQAPGQSYEQYF. The rearrangement joins TRBV4-1 to TRBJ2-7; 7 bases map to TRBD1. The CDR3 has 15 residues. V lost 1 base, J lost 1 base, and 4 bases stayed unmatched. Germline V gives CDR1 MGHRA, CDR2 YSYEKL.

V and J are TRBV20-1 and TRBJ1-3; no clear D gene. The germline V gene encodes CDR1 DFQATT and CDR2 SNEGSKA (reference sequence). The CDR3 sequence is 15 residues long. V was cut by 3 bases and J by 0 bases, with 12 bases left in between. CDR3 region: CSASEGPRSGNTIYF. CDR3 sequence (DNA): TGCAGTGCTAGTGAGGGCCCACGCTCTGGAAACACCATATATTTT.

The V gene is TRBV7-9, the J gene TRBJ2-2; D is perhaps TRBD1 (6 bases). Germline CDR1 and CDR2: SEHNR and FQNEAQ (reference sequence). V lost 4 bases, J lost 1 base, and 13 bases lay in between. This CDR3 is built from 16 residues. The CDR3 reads CASSSRETGNTGELFF. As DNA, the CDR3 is TGTGCCAGCAGCTCACGAGAGACAGGGAACACCGGGGAGCTGTTTTTT.

In DNA, the CDR3 is TGCGCCAGCAGGCGGGCCGTGGGGGCAGAGGGAAACACCATATATTTT. Protein product: CASRRAVGAEGNTIYF. This chain links TRBV5-1 with TRBJ1-3; D possibly corresponds to TRBD1 (6 bases). Germline V lookup: CDR1 SGHRS, CDR2 YFSETQ. The CDR3 contains 16 residues. V was cut by 5 bases and J by 4 bases, with 19 bases left in between. Full variable domain (outside the CDR3, taken from reference TRBV5-1 and TRBJ1-3): KAGVTQTPRYLIKTRGQQVTLSCSPISGHRSVSWYQQTPGQGLQFLFEYFSETQRNKGNFPGRFSGRQFSNSRSEMNVSTLELGDSALYLCASRRAVGAEGNTIYFGEGSWLTVV.

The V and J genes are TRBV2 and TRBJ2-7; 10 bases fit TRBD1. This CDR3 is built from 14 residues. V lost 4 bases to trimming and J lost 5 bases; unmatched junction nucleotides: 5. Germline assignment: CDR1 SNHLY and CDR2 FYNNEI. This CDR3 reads CASSGRDRGDEQYF. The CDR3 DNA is TGTGCCAGCAGTGGCCGGGACAGGGGCGACGAGCAGTACTTC.

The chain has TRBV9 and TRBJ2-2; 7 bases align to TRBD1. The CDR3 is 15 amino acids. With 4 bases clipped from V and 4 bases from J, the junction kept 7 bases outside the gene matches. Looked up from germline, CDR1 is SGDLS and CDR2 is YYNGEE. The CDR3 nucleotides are TGTGCCAGCAGCACAACAGGGGTGGGCACCGGGGAGCTGTTTTTT. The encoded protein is CASSTTGVGTGELFF. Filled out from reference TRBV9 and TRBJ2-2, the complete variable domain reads DSGVTQTPKHLITATGQRVTLRCSPRSGDLSVYWYQQSLDQGLQFLIQYYNGEERAKGNILERFSAQQFPDLHSELNLSSLELGDSALYFCASSTTGVGTGELFFGEGSRLTVL.

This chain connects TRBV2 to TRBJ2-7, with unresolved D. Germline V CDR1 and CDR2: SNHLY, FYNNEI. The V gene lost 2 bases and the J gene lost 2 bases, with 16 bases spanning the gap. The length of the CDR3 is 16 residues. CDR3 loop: CASSEIALTETYEQYF. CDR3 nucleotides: TGTGCCAGCAGTGAAATAGCATTAACGGAGACCTACGAGCAGTACTTC.

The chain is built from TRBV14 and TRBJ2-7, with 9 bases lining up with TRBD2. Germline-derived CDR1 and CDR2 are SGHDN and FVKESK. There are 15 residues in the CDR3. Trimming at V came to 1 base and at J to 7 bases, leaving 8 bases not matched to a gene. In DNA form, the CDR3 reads TGTGCCAGCAGCCAAGTCTCTGCGGGGGGGCGTGAGCAGTACTTC. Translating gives CASSQVSAGGREQYF.

The chain's CDR3 is CASGDSSSTDTQYF. CDR3 nucleotides: TGTGCCAGCGGCGACAGCTCTAGCACAGATACGCAGTATTTT. The chain has TRBV2 and TRBJ2-3; D is perhaps TRBD1 (5 bases). The ends were cut back, 8 bases at V and 0 bases at J, with 12 bases in the middle. CDR3 length: 14 amino acids. Germline V gene lookup returns CDR1 SNHLY and CDR2 FYNNEI.

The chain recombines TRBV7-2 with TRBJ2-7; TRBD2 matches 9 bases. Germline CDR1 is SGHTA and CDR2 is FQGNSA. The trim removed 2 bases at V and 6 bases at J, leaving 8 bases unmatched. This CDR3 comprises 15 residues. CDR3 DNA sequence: TGTGCCAGCAGCTTAAGGCGGGAGGGCTGGGTCGAGCAGTACTTC. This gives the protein CASSLRREGWVEQYF. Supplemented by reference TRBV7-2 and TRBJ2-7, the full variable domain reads GAGVSQSPSNKVTEKGKDVELRCDPISGHTALYWYRQSLGQGLEFLIYFQGNSAPDKSGLPSDRFSAERTGGSVSTLTIQRTQQEDSAVYLCASSLRREGWVEQYFGPGTRLTVT.

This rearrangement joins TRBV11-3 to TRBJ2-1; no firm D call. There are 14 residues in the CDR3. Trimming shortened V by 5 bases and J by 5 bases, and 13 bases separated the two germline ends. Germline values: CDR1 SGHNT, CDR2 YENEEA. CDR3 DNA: TGTGCCAGCAGCACACAATCCCGGGACAATGAGCAGTTCTTC. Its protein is CASSTQSRDNEQFF. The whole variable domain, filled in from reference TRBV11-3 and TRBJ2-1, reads EAGVVQSPRYKIIEKKQPVAFWCNPISGHNTLYWYLQNLGQGPELLIRYENEEAVDDSQLPKDRFSAERLKGVDSTLKIQPAELGDSAVYLCASSTQSRDNEQFFGPGTRLTVL.

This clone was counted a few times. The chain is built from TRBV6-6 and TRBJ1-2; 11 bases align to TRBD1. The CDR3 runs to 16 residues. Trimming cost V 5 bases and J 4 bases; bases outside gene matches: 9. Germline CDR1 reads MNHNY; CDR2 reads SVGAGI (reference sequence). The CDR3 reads CASSPTRTGGVYGYTF. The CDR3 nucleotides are TGTGCCAGCAGTCCCACCCGGACAGGGGGCGTCTATGGCTACACCTTC.

CDR3 nucleotides: TGTGCCAGTAGTATCGCCTGGACAGGGAATCAGCCCCAGCATTTT. As protein: CASSIAWTGNQPQHF. The V gene is TRBV19, the J gene TRBJ1-5; TRBD1 agrees at 8 bases. After removal of 3 bases from V and 4 bases from J, the junction contained 5 bases not matched to a gene. CDR3 length: 15 residues. Germline values: CDR1 LNHDA, CDR2 SQIVND (reference sequence).

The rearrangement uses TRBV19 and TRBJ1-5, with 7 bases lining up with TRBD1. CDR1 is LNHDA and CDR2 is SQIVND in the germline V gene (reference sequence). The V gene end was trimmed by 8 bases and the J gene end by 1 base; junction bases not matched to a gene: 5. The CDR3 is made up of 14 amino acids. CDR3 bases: TGTGCCAGTCGACAGGACAGGAGCAATCAGCCCCAGCATTTT. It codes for CASRQDRSNQPQHF. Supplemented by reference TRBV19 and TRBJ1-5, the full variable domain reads DGGITQSPKYLFRKEGQNVTLSCEQNLNHDAMYWYRQDPGQGLRLIYYSQIVNDFQKGDIAEGYSVSREKKESFPLTVTSAQKNPTAFYLCASRQDRSNQPQHFGDGTRLSIL.